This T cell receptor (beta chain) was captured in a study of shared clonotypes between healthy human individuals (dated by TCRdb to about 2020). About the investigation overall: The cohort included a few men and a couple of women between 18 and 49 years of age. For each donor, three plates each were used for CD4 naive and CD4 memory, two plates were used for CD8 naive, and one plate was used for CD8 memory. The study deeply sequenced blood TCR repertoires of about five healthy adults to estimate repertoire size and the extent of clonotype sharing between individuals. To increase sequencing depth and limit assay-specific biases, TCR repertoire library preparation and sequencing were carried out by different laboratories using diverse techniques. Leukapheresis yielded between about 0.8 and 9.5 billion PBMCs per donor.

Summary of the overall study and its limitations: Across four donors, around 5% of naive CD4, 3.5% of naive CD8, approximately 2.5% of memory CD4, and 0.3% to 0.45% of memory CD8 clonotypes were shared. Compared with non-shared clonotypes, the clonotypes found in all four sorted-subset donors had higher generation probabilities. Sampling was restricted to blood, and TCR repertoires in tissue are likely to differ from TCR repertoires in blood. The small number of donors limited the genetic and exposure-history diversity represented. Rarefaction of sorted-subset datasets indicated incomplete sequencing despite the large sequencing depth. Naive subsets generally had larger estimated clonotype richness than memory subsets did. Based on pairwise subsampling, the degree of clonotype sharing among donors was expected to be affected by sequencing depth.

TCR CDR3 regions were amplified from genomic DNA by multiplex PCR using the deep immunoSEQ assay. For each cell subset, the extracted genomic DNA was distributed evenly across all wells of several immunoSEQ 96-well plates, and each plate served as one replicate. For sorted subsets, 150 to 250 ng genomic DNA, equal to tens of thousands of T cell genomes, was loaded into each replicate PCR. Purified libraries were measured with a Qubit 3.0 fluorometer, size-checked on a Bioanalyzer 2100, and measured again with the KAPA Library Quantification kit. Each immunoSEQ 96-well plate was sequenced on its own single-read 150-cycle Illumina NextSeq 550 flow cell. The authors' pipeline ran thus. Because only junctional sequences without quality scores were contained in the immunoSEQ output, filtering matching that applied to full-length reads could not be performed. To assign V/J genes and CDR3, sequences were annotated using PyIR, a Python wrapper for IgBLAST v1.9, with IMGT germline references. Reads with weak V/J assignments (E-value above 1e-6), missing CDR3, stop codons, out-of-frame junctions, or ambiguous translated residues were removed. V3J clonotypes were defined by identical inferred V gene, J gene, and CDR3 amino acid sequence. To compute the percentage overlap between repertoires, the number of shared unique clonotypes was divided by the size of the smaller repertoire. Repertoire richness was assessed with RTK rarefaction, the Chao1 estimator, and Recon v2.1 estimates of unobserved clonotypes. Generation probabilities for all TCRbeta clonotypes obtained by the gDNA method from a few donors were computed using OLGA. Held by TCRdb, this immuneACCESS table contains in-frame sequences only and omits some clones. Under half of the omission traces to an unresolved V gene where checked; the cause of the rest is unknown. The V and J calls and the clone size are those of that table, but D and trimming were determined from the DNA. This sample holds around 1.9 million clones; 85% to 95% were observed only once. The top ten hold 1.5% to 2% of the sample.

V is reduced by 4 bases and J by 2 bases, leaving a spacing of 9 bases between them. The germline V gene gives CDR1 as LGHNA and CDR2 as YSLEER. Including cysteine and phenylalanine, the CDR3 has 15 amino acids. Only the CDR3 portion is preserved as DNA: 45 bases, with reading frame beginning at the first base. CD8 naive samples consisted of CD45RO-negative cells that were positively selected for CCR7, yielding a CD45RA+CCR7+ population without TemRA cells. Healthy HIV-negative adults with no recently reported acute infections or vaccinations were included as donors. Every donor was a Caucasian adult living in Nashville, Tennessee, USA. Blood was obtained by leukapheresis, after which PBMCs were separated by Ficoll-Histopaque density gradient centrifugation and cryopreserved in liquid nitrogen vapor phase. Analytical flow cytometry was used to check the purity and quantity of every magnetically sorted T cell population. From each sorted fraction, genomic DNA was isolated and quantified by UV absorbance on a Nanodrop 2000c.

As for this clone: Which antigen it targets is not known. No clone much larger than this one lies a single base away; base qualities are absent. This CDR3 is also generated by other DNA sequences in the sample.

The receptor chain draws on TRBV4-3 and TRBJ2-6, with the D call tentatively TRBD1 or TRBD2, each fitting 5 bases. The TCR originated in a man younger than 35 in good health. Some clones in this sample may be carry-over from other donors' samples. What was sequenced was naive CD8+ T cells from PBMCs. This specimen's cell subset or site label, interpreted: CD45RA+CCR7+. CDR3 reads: CASSPGTAGANVLTF. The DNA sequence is TGCGCCAGCAGCCCAGGGACGGCTGGGGCCAACGTCCTGACTTTC.